These 22 T cell receptor beta chains originate from one sample sequenced in a study of CD8+ T cells in alopecia areata (dated by TCRdb to the late 2010s). To prepare the library, the immunoSEQ multiplex PCR assay was applied. For TCR sequencing, RNA was extracted from every sample and reverse transcribed into cDNA to serve as template. TCRdb's version of the immuneACCESS table is confined to in-frame rearrangements and falls short of the full clone set. An unresolved V gene accounts for under half of the shortfall where checked; the remainder is of unknown origin. The sample includes approximately 160,000 clones, with about 60% observed a single time. Approximately 15% of the sample comes from the top ten. The time point label, as the study defines it: 24 weeks on oral tofacitinib. The treatment or condition label, as the study defines it: oral pan-JAK inhibitor, 5-10 mg twice daily. Here the sequenced sample was CD4+ T cells sorted from blood, taken at week 24, from a patient treated with tofacitinib. These receptors were collected from a human donor with alopecia areata.

This chain connects TRBV11-3 to TRBJ2-2; 9 bases line up with TRBD1. The CDR3 extends over 14 amino acids. Germline V gives CDR1 SGHNT, CDR2 YENEEA. With V trimmed by 7 bases and J by 7 bases, 7 bases remained unmatched. CDR3 DNA sequence: TGTGCCAGCACTCCGGACAGGGGAGGCGGGGAGCTGTTTTTT. It translates to CASTPDRGGGELFF.

This clone has only a few counts. The V call is TRBV30, the J call TRBJ2-3; TRBD2 matches at 12 bases. CDR1 is GTSNPN, CDR2 SVGIG, per germline (reference sequence). Trimming removed 4 bases from V and 5 bases from J; junction bases left unmatched: 13. The CDR3 totals 17 residues. CDR3 loop: CAWTSSSLAGGQDTQYF. In nucleotides, the CDR3 is TGTGCCTGGACCTCGAGTAGTCTAGCGGGGGGGCAAGATACGCAGTATTTT.

The chain joins TRBV29-1 to TRBJ2-5; 13 positions agree with TRBD2. CDR3 length: 14 amino acids. With V trimmed by 4 bases and J by 5 bases, 4 bases remained unmatched. Germline CDR1 and CDR2: SQVTM and ANQGSEA. The CDR3 DNA is TGCAGCGTTGGGGGACTAGCGGGGAGGGAGACCCAGTACTTC. It specifies CSVGGLAGRETQYF.

This clone appeared a single time. V gene TRBV29-1 combines with J gene TRBJ2-7, with 8 positions matching TRBD2. V lost 5 bases, J lost 3 bases, and 3 bases stayed unmatched. CDR3 length: 12 residues. The germline gives CDR1 SQVTM, CDR2 ANQGSEA. In DNA form, the CDR3 reads TGCAGCGTTCAGGGACTAGACTACGAGCAGTACTTC. Translation gives CSVQGLDYEQYF.

The V gene is TRBV6-5, the J gene TRBJ2-7; TRBD2 matches 8 bases. CDR1 and CDR2 (germline): MNHEY, SVGAGI. Germline trimming cut 2 bases from V and 0 bases from J; bases unmatched to any gene: 6. CDR3 size: 16 residues. As DNA, the CDR3 is TGTGCCAGCAGTTACGGAGCGGGGGAGAGCTCCTACGAGCAGTACTTC. Translating it yields CASSYGAGESSYEQYF.

V is TRBV29-1 and J is TRBJ2-2, with D possibly matching TRBD1 (5 bases). V was shortened by 6 bases and J by 9 bases, with 23 bases between the two germline ends. The CDR3 totals 15 residues. The germline CDR1 and CDR2 sequences are SQVTM and ANQGSEA. The CDR3, as DNA: TGCAGCGTAGCCAGGGTGGGGTCCCGGGCGCGGGAGCTGTTTTTT. Translating it yields CSVARVGSRARELFF.

The J gene is TRBJ2-3, the V gene TRBV2; possibly TRBD1 for D (5 bases). V lost 5 bases, J lost 4 bases, and 7 bases lay in between. Germline CDR1 is SNHLY and CDR2 is FYNNEI. The CDR3 extends over 12 amino acids. The CDR3 sequence is CASSWGPDTQYF. The CDR3 DNA follows: TGTGCCAGCAGTTGGGGCCCAGATACGCAGTATTTT.

This chain links TRBV14 with TRBJ2-5; possibly TRBD2 for D (6 bases). There are 14 residues in the CDR3. The germline CDR1 and CDR2 sequences are SGHDN and FVKESK. V gave up 4 bases and J gave up 5 bases, with 14 bases separating them. CDR3 sequence reads: CASSRDWGFETQYF. The CDR3 DNA reads TGTGCCAGCAGCCGGGACTGGGGTTTTGAGACCCAGTACTTC.

This clone was seen a few times. The rearrangement joins TRBV14 to TRBJ2-3, with D tentatively TRBD1 or TRBD2 (5 bases each). This CDR3 has 15 residues. Germline V gives CDR1 SGHDN, CDR2 FVKESK. V was shortened by 4 bases and J by 2 bases, with 13 bases between the two germline ends. CDR3 in DNA: TGTGCCAGCAGCCCCCTGGGGACGTCCACAGATACGCAGTATTTT. Translating it yields CASSPLGTSTDTQYF.

This sequence joins TRBV29-1 and TRBJ1-1, with 9 bases identical to TRBD1. Germline CDR1 reads SQVTM; CDR2 reads ANQGSEA. With V trimmed by 6 bases and J by 3 bases, 5 bases remained unmatched. This CDR3 has 13 amino acids. In DNA, the CDR3 is TGCAGCGTCGGACAGGGGTGGGACACTGAAGCTTTCTTT. This gives the protein CSVGQGWDTEAFF.

The V call is TRBV4-1, the J call TRBJ1-5; D remains unclear. This CDR3 has 15 amino acids. Trimming left V 1 base short and J 4 bases short, with 11 bases between. The V gene's germline CDR1 is MGHRA and CDR2 YSYEKL. The CDR3 region is CASSQAGVINQPQHF. The DNA for the CDR3 is TGCGCCAGCAGCCAAGCCGGAGTCATTAATCAGCCCCAGCATTTT.

The gene calls are TRBV4-2 and TRBJ2-7; 9 bases are a match to TRBD1. V lost 1 base and J lost 3; bases outside the gene matches: 4. The CDR3 runs to 15 residues. CDR1 LGHNA and CDR2 YNFKEQ come from the germline V gene. CDR3 coding DNA: TGTGCCAGCAGCCAAGGGGACAGGGAAGACTACGAGCAGTACTTC. Translating gives CASSQGDREDYEQYF.

This clone was recorded a few times. The chain has TRBV29-1 and TRBJ1-2; weak D call: TRBD1 (5 bases). The germline V and J ends were trimmed by 7 bases and 7 bases, with 19 bases remaining between them. The CDR3 runs to 13 residues. From germline, CDR1 is SQVTM and CDR2 ANQGSEA. CDR3 sequence: CSASGPLISGYTF. CDR3 nucleotides: TGCAGCGCCTCGGGACCCCTCATCTCTGGCTACACCTTC.

This clone was counted only a few times. V and J are TRBV11-2 and TRBJ2-7; D gene unclear. There are 13 residues in the CDR3. V lost 3 bases to trimming and J lost 5 bases, with 11 bases between them. Germline CDR1 and CDR2: SGHAT and FQNNGV. CDR3 loop: CASSFLRYNEQYF. The CDR3, as DNA: TGTGCCAGCAGCTTCCTCCGGTATAACGAGCAGTACTTC.

V and J are TRBV5-6 and TRBJ2-5; TRBD1 matches at 7 bases. The CDR3 is made up of 14 amino acids. Looked up from germline, CDR1 is SGHDT and CDR2 is YYEEEE. J lost 6 bases, V lost 5 bases, and 10 bases had no gene match. As DNA, the CDR3 is TGTGCCAGCAGTTTAGACAGGGCTCGACAGACCCAGTACTTC. The encoded protein is CASSLDRARQTQYF.

J is TRBJ2-5 and V is TRBV2; 9 positions match TRBD2. Germline V gives CDR1 SNHLY, CDR2 FYNNEI. J was trimmed by 4 bases and V by 6 bases; bases with no gene match: 3. The CDR3 is 13 residues long. The DNA for the CDR3 is TGTGCCAGCAGGACTAGCGGCGGAGAGACCCAGTACTTC. Residues: CASRTSGGETQYF.

A few counts support this clone. The rearrangement joins TRBV30 to TRBJ1-2; D unresolved. This CDR3 spans 15 amino acids. Germline CDR1 is GTSNPN and CDR2 is SVGIG (reference sequence). Trimming took off 0 bases at V and 6 bases at J, with 17 bases between the two ends. CDR3 bases: TGTGCCTGGAGTGTATCGTTACGGGGAGTGGATGGCTACACCTTC. Protein product: CAWSVSLRGVDGYTF.

The genes are TRBV30 and TRBJ2-7; a weak D match, TRBD1 (5 bases). Trimming cost V 7 bases and J 3 bases, with 10 bases left between them. This CDR3 is 11 amino acids long. Germline V gene data show CDR1 as GTSNPN and CDR2 as SVGIG (reference sequence). CDR3 sequence: CAYGRGYEQYF. CDR3 DNA sequence: TGTGCCTACGGTAGGGGCTACGAGCAGTACTTC.

Of note for this clone: The sample carries other DNA sequences with the same CDR3. This sequence joins TRBV7-2 and TRBJ2-7; D call uncertain. Germline assignment: CDR1 SGHTA and CDR2 FQGNSA. This CDR3 comprises 11 residues. Trimming cost V 5 bases and J 2 bases, with 4 bases left between them. The CDR3 sequence is CASSATYEQYF. In nucleotides, the CDR3 is TGTGCCAGCAGCGCAACCTACGAGCAGTACTTC.

The V gene is TRBV5-1, the J gene TRBJ2-7, with 7 bases fitting TRBD1. V gave up 4 bases and J gave up 6 bases; unmatched junction bases: 4. Germline loops: CDR1 SGHRS, CDR2 YFSETQ. The CDR3 is made up of 12 amino acids. Here the CDR3 reads CASSPGTAEQYF. The CDR3 DNA reads as TGCGCCAGCAGCCCGGGGACAGCCGAGCAGTACTTC.

CDR3 sequence (DNA): TGTGCCAGCAGCCGAGCTAACCCAGAGACCCAGTACTTC. It specifies CASSRANPETQYF. This sequence joins TRBV7-9 and TRBJ2-5, with D unclear. The CDR3 loop spans 13 amino acids. With 5 bases removed from V and 4 bases from J, the gap between germline ends came to 11 bases. Germline V gene lookup returns CDR1 SEHNR and CDR2 FQNEAQ (reference sequence).

This clone appeared a few times. The chain couples TRBV9 to TRBJ1-3; D ambiguous. Looked up from germline, CDR1 is SGDLS and CDR2 is YYNGEE. Trimming left V 0 bases short and J 2 bases short, with 6 bases between. The CDR3 runs 14 residues. The CDR3: CASSVEGTGNTIYF. In DNA form, the CDR3 reads TGTGCCAGCAGCGTAGAAGGGACTGGAAACACCATATATTTT.